The present T cell receptor beta chain was sequenced within a study of T cells after yellow fever vaccination. About the study: Libraries from low-cell-number fractions were prepared with the SMART-Seq v4 Ultra Low Input RNA kit.

TCR cDNA was made by 5'RACE template switching, adding a universal primer site and UMIs. TCRdb redid the calling of the 5' RACE reads with MiXCR, one entry per CDR3 protein. This sample carries some 350,000 distinct CDR3 sequences, roughly 8.7% of them seen once, and the ten largest clones take 18%. There are 17 residues in the CDR3. V gave up 3 bases and J gave up 4 bases; unmatched junction bases: 11. The germline V gene has CDR1 LGHNA and CDR2 YNFKEQ. On this clonotype itself: The antigen is undetermined.

Whole-study findings and limits: FACS-sorted repertoires might harbor abundant contaminating clonotypes from the bulk population. Weaker overall, the secondary response nonetheless peaked faster (day 5 versus 15).

The material was PBMCs, obtained on the day of the first yellow fever vaccination. The source of this sequence is a man aged 18 to 35 who received the YFV17D yellow fever vaccine. This chain joins TRBV4-2 and TRBJ2-3; 9 nucleotides agree with TRBD2. The CDR3, as DNA: TGTGCCAGCAGCCAGCTCTCTGCTGGCGGGGGGGCAGATACGCAGTATTTT. Protein: CASSQLSAGGGADTQYF.